This TCR beta chain derives from a study of cytomegalovirus exposure and HLA in healthy donors. Study in general: One earlier analysis, a look at approximately 190 million T cells, found 117 million unique TCR beta sequences.

This PCR relied on a set of 60 Vbeta primers and 13 Jbeta primers. The table came from immunoSEQ multiplex PCR; TCRdb's copy has only in-frame clones and leaves some out. The table has roughly 150,000 clones, roughly 85% seen once; the top ten hold 1%. There are a few counts of this clone. Germline trimming cut 0 bases from V and 3 bases from J; bases unmatched to any gene: 8. The germline V gene encodes CDR1 SNHLY and CDR2 FYNNEI. The CDR3 is 17 amino acids. V and J are TRBV2 and TRBJ2-1, with 7 positions matching TRBD2. The TCR was taken from a boy between 2 and 10 years old in good health and CMV-seronegative. The sequenced material came from PBMCs. CDR3 nucleotides: TGTGCCAGCAGTGAAGCGCTTGGCGGGGGTTACTACAATGAGCAGTTCTTC. This translates into CASSEALGGGYYNEQFF.